This T cell receptor (beta chain) came from a study of T cell responses to AZD1222 COVID-19 vaccine. TCRdb's table, derived via immunoSEQ multiplex PCR, lists solely in-frame clones and lacks some. The sample has some 140,000 clones, approximately 95% seen once. Germline lookup yields CDR1 MNHEY and CDR2 SMNVEV (reference sequence). This CDR3 is built from 12 residues. Deletions cut 5 bases from V and 1 base from J, with 2 bases between. This specimen consisted of peripheral blood, obtained 28 days after the second AZD1222 dose. V and J are TRBV27 and TRBJ2-2; no reliable D call. The TCR comes from an adult who received the AZD1222 COVID-19 vaccine. DNA of the CDR3: TGTGCCAGCAGTCAGAACACCGGGGAGCTGTTTTTT. Its protein is CASSQNTGELFF.